The rows below give T cell receptor beta chains drawn from one sample of a study of cytomegalovirus exposure and HLA in healthy donors. Sequenced by immunoSEQ multiplex PCR; TCRdb stores in-frame clones only, minus some. The profile shows 180,000 or so clones, 62% of them singletons. Sequenced material: PBMCs. The source of these receptors is a man in his forties or fifties in good health and CMV-seronegative. CDR3s include the opening cysteine and the closing phenylalanine or tryptophan. The order of the fields is D gene, V gene, J gene, clone size, CDR3 protein, CDR3 DNA. D genes are given only for firm matches. Not every row has a clone size; where given, it reads once, few, many or a size class.

d_call: .; v_call: TRBV4-2; j_call: TRBJ2-5; clone_size: .; cdr3_aa: CASSQGRGQETQYF; cdr3_nt: TGTGCCAGCAGCCAAGGACGGGGACAAGAGACCCAGTACTTC
d_call: .; v_call: TRBV15; j_call: TRBJ2-5; clone_size: .; cdr3_aa: CATSRVLQETQYF; cdr3_nt: TGTGCCACCAGCAGAGTACTCCAAGAGACCCAGTACTTC
d_call: .; v_call: TRBV2; j_call: TRBJ2-4; clone_size: .; cdr3_aa: CASSEGLFLAKNIQYF; cdr3_nt: TGTGCCAGCAGTGAAGGACTTTTTCTAGCCAAAAACATTCAGTACTTC
d_call: TRBD2; v_call: TRBV2; j_call: TRBJ2-7; clone_size: .; cdr3_aa: CASSASRLADGYEQYF; cdr3_nt: TGTGCCAGCAGTGCCTCCCGACTAGCGGACGGCTACGAGCAGTACTTC
d_call: TRBD2; v_call: TRBV27; j_call: TRBJ2-1; clone_size: .; cdr3_aa: CAGSLYGTSNRNEQFF; cdr3_nt: TGTGCCGGCAGTTTATACGGGACTAGTAATAGGAATGAGCAGTTCTTC
d_call: .; v_call: TRBV18; j_call: TRBJ1-2; clone_size: .; cdr3_aa: CASSPDTASSLFF; cdr3_nt: TGTGCCAGCTCACCAGACACGGCAAGTTCCCTCTTCTTC
d_call: TRBD2; v_call: TRBV6-1; j_call: TRBJ2-3; clone_size: .; cdr3_aa: CASSDTGGGAPDTQYF; cdr3_nt: TGTGCCAGCAGTGATACTGGCGGGGGGGCCCCAGATACGCAGTATTTT
d_call: TRBD2; v_call: TRBV5-1; j_call: TRBJ2-3; clone_size: .; cdr3_aa: CASSPGLAGVDTQYF; cdr3_nt: TGCGCCAGCAGCCCGGGACTAGCGGGGGTAGATACGCAGTATTTT
d_call: TRBD2; v_call: TRBV5-6; j_call: TRBJ2-3; clone_size: few; cdr3_aa: CASSWGTSGRAVRTDTQYF; cdr3_nt: TGTGCCAGCAGCTGGGGAACTAGCGGGAGGGCCGTTCGGACAGATACGCAGTATTTT
d_call: .; v_call: TRBV6-1; j_call: TRBJ2-1; clone_size: .; cdr3_aa: CASSRTGYSYNEQFF; cdr3_nt: TGTGCCAGCAGTCGAACAGGGTACTCCTACAATGAGCAGTTCTTC
d_call: .; v_call: TRBV5-8; j_call: TRBJ2-7; clone_size: .; cdr3_aa: CASSRESSYEQYF; cdr3_nt: TGTGCCAGCAGTCGTGAGAGCTCCTACGAGCAGTACTTC
d_call: TRBD2; v_call: TRBV9; j_call: TRBJ2-1; clone_size: few; cdr3_aa: CASSLGTSGLNEQFF; cdr3_nt: TGTGCCAGCAGTCTGGGGACTAGCGGCCTCAATGAGCAGTTCTTC
d_call: .; v_call: TRBV19; j_call: TRBJ2-3; clone_size: .; cdr3_aa: CASSITVDTDTQYF; cdr3_nt: TGTGCCAGTAGTATAACAGTTGACACAGATACGCAGTATTTT
d_call: TRBD2; v_call: TRBV4-2; j_call: TRBJ2-3; clone_size: .; cdr3_aa: CASSQAAGVAGVTDTQYF; cdr3_nt: TGTGCCAGCAGCCAAGCCGCCGGGGTAGCGGGGGTAACAGATACGCAGTATTTT
d_call: .; v_call: TRBV28; j_call: TRBJ1-4; clone_size: once; cdr3_aa: CASSQTTGIFEKLFF; cdr3_nt: TGTGCCAGCAGTCAAACGACAGGCATCTTTGAAAAACTGTTTTTT
d_call: .; v_call: TRBV7-2; j_call: TRBJ2-3; clone_size: few; cdr3_aa: CASSKSQRSPDTQYF; cdr3_nt: TGTGCCAGCAGCAAGTCTCAGCGCTCCCCAGATACGCAGTATTTT
d_call: .; v_call: TRBV25-1; j_call: TRBJ2-1; clone_size: .; cdr3_aa: CASKGGDLTGEQFF; cdr3_nt: TGTGCCAGCAAAGGGGGGGACTTGACGGGTGAGCAGTTCTTC
d_call: .; v_call: TRBV21-1; j_call: TRBJ1-5; clone_size: .; cdr3_aa: CASSDRQNYSNQPQHF; cdr3_nt: TGTGCCAGCAGCGATAGACAGAACTATAGCAATCAGCCCCAGCATTTT
d_call: TRBD1; v_call: TRBV7-2; j_call: TRBJ1-2; clone_size: .; cdr3_aa: CASSEGQGNYGYTF; cdr3_nt: TGTGCCAGCAGCGAGGGACAGGGGAACTATGGCTACACCTTC
d_call: TRBD2; v_call: TRBV9; j_call: TRBJ2-5; clone_size: once; cdr3_aa: CASSVEGASGSSAETQYF; cdr3_nt: TGTGCCAGCAGCGTAGAGGGGGCTAGCGGGAGCTCAGCAGAGACCCAGTACTTC
d_call: .; v_call: TRBV6-5; j_call: TRBJ2-3; clone_size: .; cdr3_aa: CASSRRGADTQYF; cdr3_nt: TGTGCCAGCAGTCGTCGGGGTGCAGATACGCAGTATTTT
d_call: TRBD1; v_call: TRBV19; j_call: TRBJ1-1; clone_size: once; cdr3_aa: CASSTGDRVTTEAFF; cdr3_nt: TGTGCCAGTAGTACCGGGGACAGGGTAACGACTGAAGCTTTCTTT
d_call: .; v_call: TRBV28; j_call: TRBJ1-1; clone_size: .; cdr3_aa: CASRDIYTEAFF; cdr3_nt: TGTGCCAGCAGAGACATCTACACTGAAGCTTTCTTT
d_call: TRBD1; v_call: TRBV25-1; j_call: TRBJ1-3; clone_size: .; cdr3_aa: CASSEWTGTAGNTIYF; cdr3_nt: TGTGCCAGCAGTGAATGGACAGGGACGGCTGGAAACACCATATATTTT
d_call: .; v_call: TRBV7-3; j_call: TRBJ2-3; clone_size: .; cdr3_aa: CASSLMGGWTDTQYF; cdr3_nt: TGTGCCAGCAGCTTAATGGGCGGGTGGACAGATACGCAGTATTTT
d_call: .; v_call: TRBV9; j_call: TRBJ2-1; clone_size: .; cdr3_aa: CASSVVGRPGSYNEQFF; cdr3_nt: TGTGCCAGCAGCGTAGTTGGGAGGCCTGGCTCCTACAATGAGCAGTTCTTC
d_call: TRBD2; v_call: TRBV5-4; j_call: TRBJ2-1; clone_size: .; cdr3_aa: CASSPWTSGRGNEQFF; cdr3_nt: TGTGCCAGCAGCCCATGGACTAGCGGGAGAGGAAATGAGCAGTTCTTC
d_call: .; v_call: TRBV7-9; j_call: TRBJ1-5; clone_size: few; cdr3_aa: CASSLNPYGGFVGSQPQHF; cdr3_nt: TGTGCCAGCAGCTTAAATCCCTACGGCGGTTTCGTTGGGAGTCAGCCCCAGCATTTT
d_call: TRBD2; v_call: TRBV27; j_call: TRBJ2-5; clone_size: .; cdr3_aa: CASSFLSGGNQETQYF; cdr3_nt: TGTGCCAGCAGTTTCCTCAGCGGGGGGAACCAAGAGACCCAGTACTTC
d_call: .; v_call: TRBV28; j_call: TRBJ2-7; clone_size: .; cdr3_aa: CASSSLQHGGYEQYF; cdr3_nt: TGTGCCAGCAGCAGCTTACAACACGGGGGTTACGAGCAGTACTTC
d_call: TRBD1; v_call: TRBV29-1; j_call: TRBJ1-1; clone_size: .; cdr3_aa: CSVEDPTGGAVAFF; cdr3_nt: TGCAGCGTTGAAGACCCGACAGGGGGCGCGGTAGCTTTCTTT
d_call: .; v_call: TRBV5-4; j_call: TRBJ2-5; clone_size: .; cdr3_aa: CASSLTGLPGENQETQYF; cdr3_nt: TGTGCCAGCAGCTTGACGGGCCTGCCGGGGGAGAATCAAGAGACCCAGTACTTC
d_call: .; v_call: TRBV18; j_call: TRBJ1-4; clone_size: few; cdr3_aa: CASSRTEPGEKLFF; cdr3_nt: TGTGCCAGCTCACGTACAGAACCTGGTGAAAAACTGTTTTTT
d_call: TRBD2; v_call: TRBV10-2; j_call: TRBJ2-2; clone_size: .; cdr3_aa: CASSSGTSGKTGELFF; cdr3_nt: TGCGCCAGCAGCTCCGGGACTAGCGGAAAAACCGGGGAGCTGTTTTTT
d_call: TRBD2; v_call: TRBV4-3; j_call: TRBJ2-1; clone_size: few; cdr3_aa: CASSRTSGLAGGMAVEQFF; cdr3_nt: TGCGCCAGCAGCCGCACCTCGGGGCTTGCGGGAGGGATGGCGGTTGAGCAGTTCTTC
d_call: .; v_call: TRBV19; j_call: TRBJ1-3; clone_size: .; cdr3_aa: CASSIPGVGNTIYF; cdr3_nt: TGTGCCAGTAGTATACCAGGGGTTGGAAACACCATATATTTT
d_call: .; v_call: TRBV21-1; j_call: TRBJ1-1; clone_size: once; cdr3_aa: CASSPSDRNTEAFF; cdr3_nt: TGTGCCAGCAGCCCCTCGGACAGAAACACTGAAGCTTTCTTT
d_call: TRBD1; v_call: TRBV7-9; j_call: TRBJ1-4; clone_size: .; cdr3_aa: CASGTGCEKLFF; cdr3_nt: TGTGCCAGCGGGACAGGGTGTGAAAAACTGTTTTTT
d_call: .; v_call: TRBV7-3; j_call: TRBJ2-7; clone_size: .; cdr3_aa: CASSLSGSYEQYF; cdr3_nt: TGTGCCAGCAGCTTGTCGGGCTCCTACGAGCAGTACTTC
d_call: TRBD1; v_call: TRBV5-1; j_call: TRBJ2-2; clone_size: .; cdr3_aa: CASSFERGRTGELFF; cdr3_nt: TGCGCCAGCAGCTTCGAAAGGGGGCGTACCGGGGAGCTGTTTTTT
d_call: .; v_call: TRBV7-8; j_call: TRBJ2-6; clone_size: .; cdr3_aa: CASSLRQVTGTSGANVLTF; cdr3_nt: TGTGCCAGCAGCCTCCGACAGGTTACGGGCACATCTGGGGCCAACGTCCTGACTTTC
d_call: TRBD2; v_call: TRBV5-1; j_call: TRBJ2-5; clone_size: .; cdr3_aa: CASSQGLAGETQYF; cdr3_nt: TGCGCCAGCAGCCAGGGACTAGCGGGGGAGACCCAGTACTTC
d_call: TRBD2; v_call: TRBV5-6; j_call: TRBJ2-5; clone_size: .; cdr3_aa: CASSPPLAGGETQYF; cdr3_nt: TGTGCCAGCAGCCCCCCACTAGCGGGGGGGGAGACCCAGTACTTC
d_call: TRBD2; v_call: TRBV4-3; j_call: TRBJ2-7; clone_size: .; cdr3_aa: CASSQDRGSSYEQYF; cdr3_nt: TGCGCCAGCAGCCAAGATCGCGGGAGCTCCTACGAGCAGTACTTC
d_call: .; v_call: TRBV7-2; j_call: TRBJ1-2; clone_size: .; cdr3_aa: CASSAPYRDDGYTF; cdr3_nt: TGTGCCAGCAGCGCACCCTACAGGGACGATGGCTACACCTTC
d_call: .; v_call: TRBV30; j_call: TRBJ2-5; clone_size: .; cdr3_aa: CAWNYQETQYF; cdr3_nt: TGTGCCTGGAATTATCAAGAGACCCAGTACTTC
d_call: TRBD2; v_call: TRBV4-2; j_call: TRBJ2-3; clone_size: once; cdr3_aa: CASSQEISGGTDTQYF; cdr3_nt: TGTGCCAGCAGCCAAGAAATTAGCGGGGGCACAGATACGCAGTATTTT
d_call: .; v_call: TRBV6-6; j_call: TRBJ1-2; clone_size: .; cdr3_aa: CASSPGGVNYGYTF; cdr3_nt: TGTGCCAGCAGTCCTGGGGGGGTCAACTATGGCTACACCTTC
d_call: .; v_call: TRBV20-1; j_call: TRBJ1-5; clone_size: .; cdr3_aa: CSARAGGSQHF; cdr3_nt: TGCAGTGCTAGAGCGGGGGGGTCCCAGCATTTT